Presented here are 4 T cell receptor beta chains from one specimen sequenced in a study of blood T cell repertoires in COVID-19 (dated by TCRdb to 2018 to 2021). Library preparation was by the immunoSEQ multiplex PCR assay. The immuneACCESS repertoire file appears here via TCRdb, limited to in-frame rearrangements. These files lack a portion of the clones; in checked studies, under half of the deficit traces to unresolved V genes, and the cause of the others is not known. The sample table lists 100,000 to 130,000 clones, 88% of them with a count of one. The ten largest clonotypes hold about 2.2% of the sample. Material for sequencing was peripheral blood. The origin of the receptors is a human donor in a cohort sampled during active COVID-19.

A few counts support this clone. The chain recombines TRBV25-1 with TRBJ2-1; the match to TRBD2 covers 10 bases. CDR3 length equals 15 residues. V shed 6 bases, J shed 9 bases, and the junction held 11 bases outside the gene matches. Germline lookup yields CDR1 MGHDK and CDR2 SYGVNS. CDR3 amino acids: CASSAVGLAAVEQFF. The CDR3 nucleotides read TGTGCCAGCAGCGCAGTCGGACTAGCGGCAGTTGAGCAGTTCTTC. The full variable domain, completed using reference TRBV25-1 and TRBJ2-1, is EADIYQTPRYLVIGTGKKITLECSQTMGHDKMYWYQQDPGMELHLIHYSYGVNSTEKGDLSSESTVSRIRTEHFPLTLESARPSHTSQYLCASSAVGLAAVEQFFGPGTRLTVL.

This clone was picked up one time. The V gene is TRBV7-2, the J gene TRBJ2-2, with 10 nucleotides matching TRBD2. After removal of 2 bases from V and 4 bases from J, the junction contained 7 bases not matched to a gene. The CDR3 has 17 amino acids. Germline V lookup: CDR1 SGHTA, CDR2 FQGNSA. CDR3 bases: TGTGCCAGCAGCTTATTCCTAGCGGGGGCGAGCACCGGGGAGCTGTTTTTT. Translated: CASSLFLAGASTGELFF.

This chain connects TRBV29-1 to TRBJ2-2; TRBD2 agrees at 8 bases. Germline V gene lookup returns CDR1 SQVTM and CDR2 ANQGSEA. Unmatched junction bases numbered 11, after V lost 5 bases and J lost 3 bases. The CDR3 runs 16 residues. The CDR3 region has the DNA TGCAGCGTTCTTAGCGGGATTAAAGGGGACACCGGGGAGCTGTTTTTT. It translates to CSVLSGIKGDTGELFF.

CDR3 sequence (DNA): TGTGCCAGCAGTCCCACCGGGCAGCGGGGAGGCTACACCTTC. Translated: CASSPTGQRGGYTF. This chain connects TRBV6-5 to TRBJ1-2; no reliable D call. This CDR3 region has 14 residues. V dropped 5 bases and J dropped 8 bases, with 18 bases sitting between them. Germline assignment: CDR1 MNHEY and CDR2 SVGAGI.